This passage covers 18 T cell receptor beta chains from one sample sequenced in a study of blood T cell repertoires in COVID-19. TCRdb keeps only in-frame clones here, not all; method: immunoSEQ multiplex PCR. The sample consists of some 59,000 clones, about 77% of them appearing once. Sequencing was performed on peripheral blood. Receptors were obtained from an elderly man with active or convalescent COVID-19.

The DNA of the CDR3 is TGTGCCTGGAGCCGGGCCGGGATGAACTACGAGCAGTACTTC. This encodes CAWSRAGMNYEQYF. The genes are TRBV30 and TRBJ2-7; tentatively, D is TRBD2 (5 bases). CDR3 length: 14 amino acids. CDR1 GTSNPN and CDR2 SVGIG come from the germline V gene (reference sequence). V was cut by 3 bases and J by 3 bases, with 15 bases left in between.

This chain uses TRBV9 with TRBJ1-3, with 9 bases matching TRBD1. The CDR3 is made up of 14 amino acids. The germline V gene has CDR1 SGDLS and CDR2 YYNGEE. V shed 2 bases, J shed 4 bases, and the junction held 1 base outside the gene matches. The CDR3 is CASSVGQGGNTIYF. In DNA form, the CDR3 reads TGTGCCAGCAGCGTGGGACAGGGAGGAAACACCATATATTTT.

The chain is built from TRBV2 and TRBJ2-7; 8 bases map to TRBD2. V trimming: 6 bases; J trimming: 3 bases; junction bases outside the gene matches: 7. The CDR3 is 14 residues long. CDR1 and CDR2 from the germline V gene are SNHLY and FYNNEI. The chain's CDR3 is CASSAGRGGYEQYF. The CDR3 bases are TGTGCCAGCAGCGCAGGTCGGGGGGGCTACGAGCAGTACTTC.

The CDR3 protein is CASSLPQNYGYTF. CDR3 in DNA: TGTGCCAGCAGTTTACCACAGAACTATGGCTACACCTTC. The genes are TRBV28 and TRBJ1-2; no definite D call. V lost 2 bases and J lost 2, with 6 bases in between. Germline V gene lookup returns CDR1 MDHEN and CDR2 SYDVKM. This CDR3 is 13 amino acids long.

The chain has TRBV5-6 and TRBJ2-7; 9 nucleotides line up with TRBD2. The CDR3 sequence is 16 residues long. Germline CDR1 SGHDT, CDR2 YYEEEE. The V and J ends lost 3 bases and 2 bases, in that order; junction bases with no gene match: 9. The CDR3 bases are TGTGCCAGCAGCTGGGGGGCGGGACTAGCAACCTACGAGCAGTACTTC. This sequence encodes CASSWGAGLATYEQYF. Filled out from reference TRBV5-6 and TRBJ2-7, the complete variable domain reads DAGVTQSPTHLIKTRGQQVTLRCSPKSGHDTVSWYQQALGQGPQFIFQYYEEEERQRGNFPDRFSGHQFPNYSSELNVNALLLGDSALYLCASSWGAGLATYEQYFGPGTRLTVT.

The rearrangement links TRBV6-5 to TRBJ2-3, with TRBD2 as a possible D gene (5 bases). There are 13 residues in the CDR3. CDR1 MNHEY and CDR2 SVGAGI come from the germline V gene. Trimming pared 3 bases from V and 5 bases from J, leaving 9 bases between. CDR3 nucleotides: TGTGCCAGCAGTTATAGAGGACTAGATACGCAGTATTTT. Translating it yields CASSYRGLDTQYF.

The chain combines TRBV29-1 with TRBJ2-2, with 11 positions matching TRBD1. V gave up 7 bases and J gave up 6 bases; unmatched junction bases: 4. There are 13 residues in the CDR3. CDR1 and CDR2 from the germline V gene are SQVTM and ANQGSEA. CDR3 nucleotides: TGCAGCGCACGGGACAGGGGGGCCGGGGAGCTGTTTTTT. Translation gives CSARDRGAGELFF.

This clone showed up just a few times. This chain links TRBV9 with TRBJ1-3; 7 nucleotides align to TRBD1. Germline V gene lookup returns CDR1 SGDLS and CDR2 YYNGEE. This CDR3 is 15 amino acids long. V shed 7 bases, J shed 0 bases, and the junction held 7 bases outside the gene matches. The CDR3: CASGRGDSSGNTIYF. For the CDR3, the DNA is TGTGCCAGCGGAAGGGGGGACAGCTCTGGAAACACCATATATTTT.

The chain is built from TRBV11-2 and TRBJ2-5; 8 bases are a match to TRBD2. The V and J ends lost 0 bases and 4 bases, in that order; junction bases with no gene match: 10. This CDR3 has 17 residues. CDR1 and CDR2 from the germline V gene are SGHAT and FQNNGV. The CDR3 DNA reads as TGTGCCAGCAGCTTAGATGGGGGAGCGGGAGCGGGAGAGACCCAGTACTTC. It yields the protein CASSLDGGAGAGETQYF.

The gene calls are TRBV6-1 and TRBJ1-5; D uncertain. Germline loops: CDR1 MNHNS, CDR2 SASEGT. Trimming left V 4 bases short and J 2 bases short, with 18 bases between. There are 17 residues in the CDR3. The CDR3 protein is CASSGPVNAAGNQPQHF. The CDR3 nucleotides read TGTGCCAGCAGTGGCCCGGTTAATGCGGCTGGCAATCAGCCCCAGCATTTT.

V usage is TRBV30 and J usage is TRBJ2-1, with D perhaps TRBD2 (6 bases). V shed 2 bases and J shed 14 bases, with 22 bases lying between them. The length of the CDR3 is 14 residues. The germline V gene encodes CDR1 GTSNPN and CDR2 SVGIG (reference sequence). CDR3 residues: CAWSTQSSATGEFF. The CDR3 bases are TGTGCCTGGAGTACGCAATCTAGCGCGACGGGGGAGTTCTTC.

J is TRBJ2-2 and V is TRBV3-1 (or the pseudogene TRBV3-2); 9 bases line up with TRBD1. Germline V gene lookup returns CDR1 LGHDT and CDR2 YNNKEL (reference sequence). This CDR3 spans 18 amino acids. V lost 1 base and J lost 0; bases outside the gene matches: 6. DNA of the CDR3: TGTGCCAGCAGCCAAGCCCTGGGACAGGGACCGAACACCGGGGAGCTGTTTTTT. It yields the protein CASSQALGQGPNTGELFF.

V usage is TRBV10-3 and J usage is TRBJ1-1, with 7 bases aligning to TRBD1. V shed 6 bases, J shed 4 bases, and the junction held 8 bases outside the gene matches. CDR1 ENHRY and CDR2 SYGVKD come from the germline V gene. The CDR3 has 14 amino acids. Written as DNA, the CDR3 is TGTGCCATCAGGCGTCCACAGGGGCCCACTGAAGCTTTCTTT. Protein product: CAIRRPQGPTEAFF.

This chain joins TRBV10-3 and TRBJ1-2; D remains ambiguous. CDR3 size: 15 residues. CDR1 is ENHRY, CDR2 SYGVKD, per germline. The V end lost 4 bases, the J end lost 0 bases, and 12 bases lay between the germline ends. CDR3 coding DNA: TGTGCCATCAGTGTGACCGCCGGAGCTAACTATGGCTACACCTTC. Its translation: CAISVTAGANYGYTF.

The chain joins TRBV19 to TRBJ2-1; TRBD1 might be the D (5 bases). Germline V lookup: CDR1 LNHDA, CDR2 SQIVND (reference sequence). The CDR3 sequence is 17 residues long. V lost 2 bases and J lost 8, with 22 bases in between. The CDR3 sequence is CASSIQPPGQGIDEQFF. The CDR3 DNA reads as TGTGCCAGTAGTATACAACCCCCCGGGCAGGGTATCGATGAGCAGTTCTTC.

CDR3 sequence: CASTPGFSTDTQYF. The CDR3 nucleotides are TGTGCCAGCACGCCGGGATTTAGCACAGATACGCAGTATTTT. The rearrangement links TRBV5-4 to TRBJ2-3; TRBD2 might be the D (5 bases). CDR3 length: 14 amino acids. Trimming removed 6 bases from V and 0 bases from J, with 11 bases in between. CDR1 is SGHNT and CDR2 is YYREEE in the germline V gene (reference sequence).

The gene calls are TRBV3-1 (or the pseudogene TRBV3-2) and TRBJ1-5; 7 bases align to TRBD1. The germline gives CDR1 LGHDT, CDR2 YNNKEL (reference sequence). V lost 3 bases to trimming and J lost 6 bases; unmatched junction nucleotides: 8. The CDR3 is made up of 15 amino acids. In nucleotides, the CDR3 is TGTGCCAGCAGCCACAGAGACAGGGCTGGTCAGCCCCAGCATTTT. As protein: CASSHRDRAGQPQHF.

The chain employs TRBV7-3 and TRBJ2-1; 8 positions match TRBD1. The CDR3 covers 12 residues. Germline V gene sequence: CDR1 SGHTA, CDR2 FQGTGA. With V trimmed by 2 bases and J by 9 bases, 0 bases remained unmatched. In DNA, the CDR3 is TGTGCCAGCAGCTTACAGGGGGCTGAGCAGTTCTTC. Its protein is CASSLQGAEQFF.